This is a list of T cell receptor beta chains from one sample in a study of blood T cell repertoires in COVID-19. Only in-frame clones appear in the TCRdb table, and some are missing; sequencing was by immunoSEQ multiplex PCR. The sample has about 160,000 clones; roughly 91% are singletons. The material sequenced was peripheral blood. These receptors were collected from a woman aged 50 to 60 with acute or convalescent COVID-19. CDR3s include the opening cysteine and the closing phenylalanine or tryptophan. Fields, in order: CDR3 DNA, CDR3 protein, D gene, V gene, clone size, J gene. A D gene is named only where the DNA matches it firmly. Only part of the rows carry a size: once, few, many, or a class if the clone is expanded.

TGTGCCAGCAGCCAAGTATATCAGTCAATGAACACTGAAGCTTTCTTT | CASSQVYQSMNTEAFF | NA | TRBV3-1/TRBV3-2 | few | TRBJ1-1
TGTGCCAGCAGTTTTCTTAGCGGGAGGGAGGCCTACGAGCAGTACTTC | CASSFLSGREAYEQYF | TRBD2 | TRBV28 | NA | TRBJ2-7
TGTGCCAGCAGTGAGTTTGGGCTTCAGTTCTTC | CASSEFGLQFF | NA | TRBV2 | NA | TRBJ2-1
TGCGCCAGCAGCCAAGGGCCCGGAGAACTAGCTTATTTT | CASSQGPGELAYF | NA | TRBV4-3 | NA | TRBJ2-3
TGTGCCAGCAGTGACAGGGTATCCCTAGGCTACACCTTC | CASSDRVSLGYTF | NA | TRBV25-1 | once | TRBJ1-2
TGTGCCAGCAGCTACGAACACAATCAGCCCCAGCATTTT | CASSYEHNQPQHF | NA | TRBV7-2 | NA | TRBJ1-5
TGTGCCAGCAGTTTCCGGGACAGGGGGGCGAGAGGCTACACCTTC | CASSFRDRGARGYTF | TRBD1 | TRBV28 | NA | TRBJ1-2
TGTGCCAGCTGCCGGACAGTGGCCACTGAAGCTTTCTTT | CASCRTVATEAFF | NA | TRBV6-5 | NA | TRBJ1-1
TGTGCCAGCAGTTTACCAGGGCACCGTGAAGCTTTCTTT | CASSLPGHREAFF | NA | TRBV28 | NA | TRBJ1-1
TGCGCCAGCAGCCTTGGGACAGGGGGAAACACCGGGGAGCTGTTTTTT | CASSLGTGGNTGELFF | TRBD1 | TRBV4-3 | NA | TRBJ2-2
TGTGCCAGCACTTTGGGGCAGGGGAGCATTTATGGCTACACCTTC | CASTLGQGSIYGYTF | NA | TRBV5-4 | once | TRBJ1-2
TGTGCCCGTGGACAGGGAAGAGCCGGAACCGACGGCTACACCTTC | CARGQGRAGTDGYTF | TRBD1 | TRBV30 | NA | TRBJ1-2
TGTGCCAGCAGCACCCGACTTATTGTGTCTTGTGAAAAACTGTTTTTT | CASSTRLIVSCEKLFF | NA | TRBV21-1 | NA | TRBJ1-4
TGCGCCAGCAGCTCGAGAGGGGGCTACACCGGGGAGCTGTTTTTT | CASSSRGGYTGELFF | TRBD1 | TRBV5-1 | NA | TRBJ2-2
TGTGCCACCAGCAGAGATCGGGCAGGGTATAATGAAAAACTGTTTTTT | CATSRDRAGYNEKLFF | NA | TRBV15 | NA | TRBJ1-4
TGTGCCAGCAGTGTACTTGGGGCCAACGTCCTGACTTTC | CASSVLGANVLTF | NA | TRBV2 | NA | TRBJ2-6